The entry below gives a single TCR beta chain sequence along with its context. With 2 bases clipped from V and 4 bases from J, the junction kept 3 bases outside the gene matches. This CDR3 is built from 14 residues. CDR1 and CDR2 (germline): MNHNY, SVGAGI (reference sequence). This sample is part of a study of control samples from healthy donors and cancer patients. Produced via immunoSEQ multiplex PCR; TCRdb's table is partial and in-frame only. There are tens of thousands of clones in the sample; about 87% occur only once, and about 1.6% lies in the top ten. The sequence derives from a woman aged 40 to 49 with lung cancer. This chain links TRBV6-6 with TRBJ1-1; 8 bases are shared with TRBD1. The sample was PBMCs. CDR3 sequence (DNA): TGTGCCAGCAGTTACGGACAGGGTTCCACTGAAGCTTTCTTT. Protein product: CASSYGQGSTEAFF.